The source of this T cell receptor beta chain is a study of human T cells and chemical hapten exposure. Across the study: Small discrepancies in pooled library volume mainly accounted for the varying TCR yields per sample.

Specified time point: healthy volunteer bleed at 2 weeks. Sequencing started from total RNA isolated from unfractionated whole blood. The study's library attached unique molecular identifiers to single cDNA molecules. MiXCR, applied by TCRdb to the RACE reads, yields one record per CDR3 protein. Of about 130,000 distinct CDR3 sequences listed, around 8.2% were seen once; the top ten hold around 2%. This clonotype was seen ten or more times. The sequenced sample was whole blood. This clonotype originated in a male donor in good health. Some clones in this sample may be carry-over from other donors' samples.

The chain's CDR3 is CASSLGVFVPGELFF. The DNA of the CDR3 is TGTGCCAGCAGCTTAGGGGTGTTTGTCCCCGGGGAGCTGTTTTTT. This chain joins TRBV7-2 and TRBJ2-2; D not certain. Per the germline V gene, CDR1 is SGHTA and CDR2 is FQGNSA. Trimming took off 1 base at V and 6 bases at J, with 12 bases between the two ends. The CDR3 extends over 15 amino acids.